The 20 T cell receptor beta chains in this list originate from one sample, sequenced in a study of blood T cell repertoires in COVID-19. The table came from immunoSEQ multiplex PCR; TCRdb's copy has only in-frame clones and leaves some out. There are 140,000 to 150,000 clones in the sample; approximately 90% occur only once, and 0.8% to 0.95% lies in the top ten. The sequencing input was peripheral blood. Receptors were obtained from a woman aged 45-65 years with acute or convalescent COVID-19.

This chain links TRBV9 with TRBJ2-3, with 13 bases fitting TRBD2. V shed 3 bases, J shed 2 bases, and the junction held 3 bases outside the gene matches. CDR1 is SGDLS, CDR2 YYNGEE, per germline. The CDR3 has 16 amino acids. The CDR3 DNA reads as TGTGCCAGCAGCGATGGGACTAGCGGGAACACAGATACGCAGTATTTT. Protein sequence: CASSDGTSGNTDTQYF.

This clone was found once. This sequence joins TRBV19 and TRBJ2-2; 13 bases are shared with TRBD2. The V and J ends lost 5 bases and 7 bases, in that order; junction bases with no gene match: 13. The germline CDR1 and CDR2 sequences are LNHDA and SQIVND (reference sequence). The CDR3 is 18 amino acids. The CDR3 coding sequence is TGTGCCAGTAGTCGACTAGCGGGGGGCCAAGTTCTACTCGGGGAGCTGTTTTTT. This encodes CASSRLAGGQVLLGELFF.

This chain's CDR3 is CASSVELAGGPDTQYF. Written as DNA, the CDR3 is TGTGCCAGCAGCGTAGAACTAGCGGGGGGGCCAGATACGCAGTATTTT. V is TRBV9 and J is TRBJ2-3, with TRBD2 matching over 13 bases. Germline lookup yields CDR1 SGDLS and CDR2 YYNGEE. Unmatched junction bases numbered 2, after V lost 0 bases and J lost 4 bases. This CDR3 has 16 amino acids.

The chain couples TRBV27 to TRBJ1-1; the D is unclear. Trimming cost V 7 bases and J 1 base, with 10 bases left between them. CDR1 and CDR2 (germline): MNHEY, SMNVEV (reference sequence). The CDR3 contains 13 residues. The CDR3 is CASKELGNTEAFF. The CDR3 DNA is TGTGCCAGCAAAGAACTAGGGAACACTGAAGCTTTCTTT.

V is TRBV12-3 or TRBV12-4 and J is TRBJ2-7; D unclear. This CDR3 has 12 amino acids. V was shortened by 5 bases and J by 3 bases, with 8 bases between the two germline ends. In DNA, the CDR3 is TGTGCCAGCAGTCCTAACAGCTACGAGCAGTACTTC. It codes for CASSPNSYEQYF.

The chain uses TRBV6-6 and TRBJ1-2; D is perhaps TRBD1 (6 bases). V lost 6 bases and J 6 bases, leaving 17 bases between the germline ends. Germline CDR1 and CDR2: MNHNY and SVGAGI (reference sequence). This CDR3 has 14 residues. The CDR3 DNA reads TGTGCCAGCAGCGCCCCCGGGACACCAAATGGCTACACCTTC. Translation: CASSAPGTPNGYTF.

This chain uses TRBV6-6 with TRBJ2-1, with TRBD2 as a possible D gene (5 bases). Trimming took 8 bases from V and 5 from J, leaving 13 bases between them. The CDR3 spans 13 residues. The V gene's germline CDR1 is MNHNY and CDR2 SVGAGI (reference sequence). The CDR3 bases are TGTGCCAGCGTAAGTACGGGAAACAATGAGCAGTTCTTC. The encoded protein is CASVSTGNNEQFF.

The J gene is TRBJ2-5, the V gene TRBV1; the D segment call TRBD2 is taken from the table without a DNA check. TRBV1 is noted as a pseudogene. This CDR3 has 17 residues. The CDR3 sequence is CTSSQDQSGGANETQYF. Written as DNA, the CDR3 is TGCACCAGCAGCCAAGATCAAAGCGGGGGGGCCAACGAGACCCAGTACTTC.

V and J are TRBV2 and TRBJ2-3, with 11 nucleotides matching TRBD2. The CDR3 is made up of 15 amino acids. CDR1 and CDR2 from the germline V gene are SNHLY and FYNNEI. The V gene end was trimmed by 10 bases and the J gene end by 2 bases; junction bases not matched to a gene: 8. This chain's CDR3 is CATQGLADITDTQYF. DNA of the CDR3: TGTGCCACCCAGGGACTAGCGGATATCACAGATACGCAGTATTTT. The variable domain in full, with the rest retrieved from reference TRBV2 and TRBJ2-3, is EPEVTQTPSHQVTQMGQEVILRCVPISNHLYFYWYRQILGQKVEFLVSFYNNEISEKSEIFDDQFSVERPDGSNFTLKIRSTKLEDSAMYFCATQGLADITDTQYFGPGTRLTVL.

The chain joins TRBV7-9 to TRBJ1-4; maybe TRBD1 (5 bases). CDR1 is SEHNR and CDR2 is FQNEAQ in the germline V gene (reference sequence). The CDR3 consists of 15 residues. V was pared by 1 base and J by 3 bases, with 9 bases between. This CDR3 reads CASSLVAGPNEKLFF. CDR3 nucleotide sequence: TGTGCCAGCAGCTTAGTTGCGGGACCTAATGAAAAACTGTTTTTT. Full variable domain (remainder filled in from reference TRBV7-9 and TRBJ1-4): DTGVSQNPRHKITKRGQNVTFRCDPISEHNRLYWYRQTLGQGPEFLTYFQNEAQLEKSRLLSDRFSAERPKGSFSTLEIQRTEQGDSAMYLCASSLVAGPNEKLFFGSGTQLSVL.

The genes are TRBV11-3 and TRBJ1-1, with 9 bases fitting TRBD1. J gave up 2 bases and V 7 bases, and 5 bases lay outside the gene matches. This CDR3 comprises 14 residues. Germline assignment: CDR1 SGHNT and CDR2 YENEEA. CDR3 amino acids: CASKRDRDNTEAFF. For the CDR3, the DNA is TGTGCCAGCAAACGGGACAGGGATAACACTGAAGCTTTCTTT.

This chain connects TRBV10-3 to TRBJ2-3; D perhaps matches TRBD2 (5 bases). This CDR3 spans 13 amino acids. V lost 9 bases and J lost 2, with 12 bases in between. Germline loops: CDR1 ENHRY, CDR2 SYGVKD. CDR3 DNA: TGTGCCATAAGAGGGCGAGACACAGATACGCAGTATTTT. Protein: CAIRGRDTDTQYF.

J is TRBJ2-7 and V is TRBV5-6; 9 positions agree with TRBD2. J lost 1 base, V lost 6 bases, and 8 bases had no gene match. The CDR3 length is 15 residues. The germline V gene has CDR1 SGHDT and CDR2 YYEEEE. The CDR3 nucleotides are TGTGCCAGCACCCCAGCGGGGGGCTCTTCCTACGAGCAGTACTTC. Amino acids: CASTPAGGSSYEQYF.

The chain joins TRBV9 to TRBJ2-7; possible D gene TRBD2, 6 bases. CDR1 is SGDLS and CDR2 is YYNGEE in the germline V gene. The CDR3 is 13 residues long. The germline V and J ends were trimmed by 0 bases and 5 bases, with 9 bases remaining between them. The CDR3 DNA reads as TGTGCCAGCAGCGTAGCCTGGAGGGACGAGCAGTACTTC. It specifies CASSVAWRDEQYF. Drawing the rest from reference TRBV9 and TRBJ2-7, the complete variable domain is DSGVTQTPKHLITATGQRVTLRCSPRSGDLSVYWYQQSLDQGLQFLIQYYNGEERAKGNILERFSAQQFPDLHSELNLSSLELGDSALYFCASSVAWRDEQYFGPGTRLTVT.

This clone was seen just once. The rearrangement links TRBV7-3 to TRBJ2-3; 10 bases are a match to TRBD2. This CDR3 has 15 residues. Trimming took 5 bases from V and 4 from J; bases not matched to a gene: 6. Germline CDR1 SGHTA, CDR2 FQGTGA. CDR3 nucleotides: TGTGCCAGCAGCCATCTAGCGGGAGCTCCAGATACGCAGTATTTT. Translation gives CASSHLAGAPDTQYF.

This rearrangement joins TRBV6-5 to TRBJ1-1; D remains unclear. The CDR3 sequence is 14 residues long. Trimming cost V 6 bases and J 0 bases, with 11 bases left between them. CDR1 and CDR2 from the germline V gene are MNHEY and SVGAGI. This chain's CDR3 is CASSSVFMNTEAFF. The CDR3 nucleotides are TGTGCCAGCAGCTCAGTGTTCATGAACACTGAAGCTTTCTTT.

On this clone itself: The same CDR3 also results from other DNA sequences found in this sample. The chain couples TRBV13 to TRBJ2-3; 9 bases match TRBD2. The CDR3 is 15 amino acids. The J segment lost 3 bases and the V segment lost 1 base, leaving 2 bases of the junction unmatched. Germline CDR1 and CDR2: PRHDT and FYEKMQ (reference sequence). CDR3 DNA sequence: TGTGCCAGCAGCTTAGTTGCGGGAGGGACAGATACGCAGTATTTT. As protein: CASSLVAGGTDTQYF.

The chain carries TRBV19 and TRBJ1-2, with a possible D match to TRBD1 (6 bases). Germline CDR1 reads LNHDA; CDR2 reads SQIVND (reference sequence). Trimming pared 6 bases from V and 0 bases from J, leaving 11 bases between. The CDR3 runs 14 residues. The CDR3 sequence: CASSMGASNYGYTF. CDR3 sequence (DNA): TGTGCCAGTAGCATGGGGGCCTCTAACTATGGCTACACCTTC.

This sequence joins TRBV29-1 and TRBJ2-3; 8 positions match TRBD2. The CDR3 spans 15 residues. CDR1 SQVTM and CDR2 ANQGSEA come from the germline V gene. Germline trimming cut 0 bases from V and 1 base from J; bases unmatched to any gene: 3. CDR3: CSVEDQRERTDTQYF. The CDR3 DNA reads TGCAGCGTTGAAGACCAGCGGGAGCGCACAGATACGCAGTATTTT.

This clone is a singleton in its sample. One junction end does not reproduce the germline sequence, and a read error may be involved. The chain couples TRBV24-1 to TRBJ1-2; 8 bases map to TRBD1. Looked up from germline, CDR1 is KGHDR and CDR2 is SFDVKD. The CDR3 has 17 residues. CDR3 protein: CATSDLSPLGQGAIPIF. DNA of the CDR3: TGTGCCACCAGTGATTTGTCCCCCCTGGGGCAGGGGGCTATTCCCATCTTC.